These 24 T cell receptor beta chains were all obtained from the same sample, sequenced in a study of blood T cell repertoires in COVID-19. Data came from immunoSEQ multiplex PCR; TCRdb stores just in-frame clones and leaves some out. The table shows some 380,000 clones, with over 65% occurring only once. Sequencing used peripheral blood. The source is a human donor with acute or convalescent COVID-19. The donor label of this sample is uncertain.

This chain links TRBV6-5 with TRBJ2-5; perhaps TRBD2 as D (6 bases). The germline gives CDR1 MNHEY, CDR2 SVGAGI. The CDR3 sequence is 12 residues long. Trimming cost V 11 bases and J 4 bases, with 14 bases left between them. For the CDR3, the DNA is TGTGCCGTAAGGGCTAGCGTAGAGACCCAGTACTTC. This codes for CAVRASVETQYF.

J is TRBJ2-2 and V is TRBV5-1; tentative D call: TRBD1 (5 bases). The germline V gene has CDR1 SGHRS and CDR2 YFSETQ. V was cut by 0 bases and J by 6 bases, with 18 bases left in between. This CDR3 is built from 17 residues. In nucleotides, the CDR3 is TGCGCCAGCAGCTTGGCCCAGGGTGTGCCTTTGGCCGGGGAGCTGTTTTTT. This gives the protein CASSLAQGVPLAGELFF.

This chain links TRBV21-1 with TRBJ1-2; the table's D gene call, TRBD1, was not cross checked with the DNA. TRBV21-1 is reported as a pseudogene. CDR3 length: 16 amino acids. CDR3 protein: CASSKLRTLNNYGYTF. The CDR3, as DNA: TGTGCCAGCAGCAAATTAAGGACACTTAATAACTATGGCTACACCTTC.

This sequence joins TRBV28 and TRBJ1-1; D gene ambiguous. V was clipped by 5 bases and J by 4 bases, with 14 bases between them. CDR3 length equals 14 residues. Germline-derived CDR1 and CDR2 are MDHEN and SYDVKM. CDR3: CASSPGIRGTEAFF. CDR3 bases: TGTGCCAGCAGTCCGGGGATTCGGGGCACTGAAGCTTTCTTT.

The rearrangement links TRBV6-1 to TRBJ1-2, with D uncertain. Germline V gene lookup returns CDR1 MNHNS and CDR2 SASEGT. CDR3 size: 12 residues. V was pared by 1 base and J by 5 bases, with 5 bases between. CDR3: CASSEEPYGYTF. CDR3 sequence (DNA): TGTGCCAGCAGTGAAGAGCCTTATGGCTACACCTTC.

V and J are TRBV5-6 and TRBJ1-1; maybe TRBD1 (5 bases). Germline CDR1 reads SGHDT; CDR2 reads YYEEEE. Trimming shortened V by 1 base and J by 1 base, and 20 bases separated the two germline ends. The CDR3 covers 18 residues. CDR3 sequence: CASSLRLGGARGNTEAFF. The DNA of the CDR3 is TGTGCCAGCAGCTTGCGATTAGGAGGGGCGCGGGGGAACACTGAAGCTTTCTTT.

The CDR3 spells CASSPPGLNSPLHF. CDR3 DNA sequence: TGCGCCAGCAGTCCCCCGGGTCTCAATTCACCCCTCCACTTT. The rearrangement uses TRBV5-1 and TRBJ1-6, with D hard to call. V lost 5 bases and J lost 7, with 13 bases in between. Germline V gene lookup returns CDR1 SGHRS and CDR2 YFSETQ. This CDR3 is 14 amino acids long.

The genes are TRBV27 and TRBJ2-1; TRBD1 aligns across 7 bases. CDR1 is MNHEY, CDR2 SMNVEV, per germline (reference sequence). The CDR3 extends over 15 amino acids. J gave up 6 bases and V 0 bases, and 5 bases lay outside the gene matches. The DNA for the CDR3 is TGTGCCAGCAGTTTATCGGCAGGGGGTAGCAATGAGCAGTTCTTC. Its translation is CASSLSAGGSNEQFF.

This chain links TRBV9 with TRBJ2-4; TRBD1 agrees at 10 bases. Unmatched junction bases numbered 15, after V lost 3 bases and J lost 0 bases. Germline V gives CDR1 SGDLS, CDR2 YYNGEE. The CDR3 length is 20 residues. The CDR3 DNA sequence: TGTGCCAGCAGCGACTCGGGACAGGGGCCATTACCCCTAGCCAAAAACATTCAGTACTTC. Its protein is CASSDSGQGPLPLAKNIQYF.

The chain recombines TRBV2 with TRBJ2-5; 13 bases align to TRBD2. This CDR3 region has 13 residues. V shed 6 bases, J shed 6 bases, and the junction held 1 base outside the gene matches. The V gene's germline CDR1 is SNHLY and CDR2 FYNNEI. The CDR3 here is CASRTSGRKTQYF. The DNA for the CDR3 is TGTGCCAGCAGGACTAGCGGGAGGAAGACCCAGTACTTC.

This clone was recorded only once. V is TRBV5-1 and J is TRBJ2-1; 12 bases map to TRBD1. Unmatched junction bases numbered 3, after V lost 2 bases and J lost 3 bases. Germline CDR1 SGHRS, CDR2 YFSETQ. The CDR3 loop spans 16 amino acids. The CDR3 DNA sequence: TGCGCCAGCAGCTTCGGGACAGGGGGCCTCTACAATGAGCAGTTCTTC. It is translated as CASSFGTGGLYNEQFF.

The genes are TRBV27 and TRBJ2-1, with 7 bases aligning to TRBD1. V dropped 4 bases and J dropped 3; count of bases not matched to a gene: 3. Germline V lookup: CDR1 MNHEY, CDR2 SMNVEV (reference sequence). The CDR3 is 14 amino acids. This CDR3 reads CASSSRDSYNEQFF. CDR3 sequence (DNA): TGTGCCAGCAGTTCCCGGGACAGCTACAATGAGCAGTTCTTC.

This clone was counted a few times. CDR3 bases: TGTGCCAGCAGAGCCGACAGGGGCCCAAATCAGCCCCAGCATTTT. Amino acids: CASRADRGPNQPQHF. The chain couples TRBV6-5 to TRBJ1-5, with 8 bases identical to TRBD1. Germline CDR1 MNHEY, CDR2 SVGAGI. CDR3 length: 15 amino acids. After removal of 6 bases from V and 4 bases from J, the junction contained 8 bases not matched to a gene.

The CDR3 sequence: CASSLTLGTSRNNEQFF. CDR3 nucleotide sequence: TGTGCCAGCTCACTTACGTTGGGGACTAGCAGAAACAATGAGCAGTTCTTC. The chain employs TRBV18 and TRBJ2-1; 9 nucleotides line up with TRBD2. Per the germline V gene, CDR1 is KGHSH and CDR2 is LQKENI. Germline trimming cut 4 bases from V and 5 bases from J; bases unmatched to any gene: 12. CDR3 length: 17 residues.

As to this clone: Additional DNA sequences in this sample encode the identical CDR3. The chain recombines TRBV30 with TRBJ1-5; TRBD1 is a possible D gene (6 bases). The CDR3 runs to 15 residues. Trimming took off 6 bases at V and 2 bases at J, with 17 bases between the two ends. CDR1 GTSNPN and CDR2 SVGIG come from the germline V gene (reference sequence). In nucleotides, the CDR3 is TGTGCCTGCTCTAGGGGGGGGGCGGGCAATCAGCCCCAGCATTTT. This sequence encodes CACSRGGAGNQPQHF.

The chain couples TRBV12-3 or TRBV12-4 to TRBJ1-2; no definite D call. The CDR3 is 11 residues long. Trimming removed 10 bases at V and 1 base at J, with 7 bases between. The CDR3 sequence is CAILFNYGYTF. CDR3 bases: TGTGCCATCCTATTTAACTATGGCTACACCTTC.

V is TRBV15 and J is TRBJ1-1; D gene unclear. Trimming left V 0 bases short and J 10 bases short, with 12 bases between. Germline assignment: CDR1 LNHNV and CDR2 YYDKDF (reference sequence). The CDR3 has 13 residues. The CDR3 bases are TGTGCCACCAGCAGAGATCTCTCTTTAGCAGCTTTCTTT. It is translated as CATSRDLSLAAFF. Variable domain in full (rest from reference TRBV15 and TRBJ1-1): DAMVIQNPRYQVTQFGKPVTLSCSQTLNHNVMYWYQQKSSQAPKLLFHYYDKDFNNEADTPDNFQSRRPNTSFCFLDIRSPGLGDTAMYLCATSRDLSLAAFFGQGTRLTVV.

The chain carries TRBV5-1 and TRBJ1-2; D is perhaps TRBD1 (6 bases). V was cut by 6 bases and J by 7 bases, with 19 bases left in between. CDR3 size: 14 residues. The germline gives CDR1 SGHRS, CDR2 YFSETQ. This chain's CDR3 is CASTLSRDISGYTF. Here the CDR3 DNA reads TGCGCCAGCACCCTAAGCCGGGACATTTCTGGCTACACCTTC.

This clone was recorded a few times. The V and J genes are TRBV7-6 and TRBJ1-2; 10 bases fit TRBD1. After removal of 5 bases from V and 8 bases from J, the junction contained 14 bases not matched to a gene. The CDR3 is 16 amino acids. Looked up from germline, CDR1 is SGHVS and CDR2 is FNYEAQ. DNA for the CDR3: TGTGCCAGCAGCCCTAGCGCCGCCGGACAGGGGGGAGGCTACACCTTC. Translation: CASSPSAAGQGGGYTF.

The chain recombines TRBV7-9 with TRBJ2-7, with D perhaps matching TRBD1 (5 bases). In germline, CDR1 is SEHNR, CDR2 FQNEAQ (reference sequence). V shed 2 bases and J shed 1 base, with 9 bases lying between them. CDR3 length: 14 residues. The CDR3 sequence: CASSLFNRSYEQYF. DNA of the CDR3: TGTGCCAGCAGCTTATTCAACAGGTCCTACGAGCAGTACTTC.

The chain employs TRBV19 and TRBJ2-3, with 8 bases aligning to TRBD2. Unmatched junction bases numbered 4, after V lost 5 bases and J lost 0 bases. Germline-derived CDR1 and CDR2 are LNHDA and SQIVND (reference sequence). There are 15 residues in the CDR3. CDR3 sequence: CASSRGGPSTDTQYF. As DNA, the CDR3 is TGTGCCAGTAGTCGCGGGGGGCCCAGCACAGATACGCAGTATTTT.

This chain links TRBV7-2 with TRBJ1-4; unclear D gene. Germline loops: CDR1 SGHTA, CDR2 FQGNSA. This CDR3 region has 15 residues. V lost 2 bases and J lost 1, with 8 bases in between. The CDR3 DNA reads TGTGCCAGCAGCTTAACCGGGATAACTAATGAAAAACTGTTTTTT. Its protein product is CASSLTGITNEKLFF.

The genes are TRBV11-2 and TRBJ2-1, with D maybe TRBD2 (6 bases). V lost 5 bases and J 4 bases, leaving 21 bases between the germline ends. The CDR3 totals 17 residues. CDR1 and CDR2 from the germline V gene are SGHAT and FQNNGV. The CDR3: CASSLGGVRDFYNEQFF. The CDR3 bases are TGTGCCAGCAGCCTAGGTGGAGTAAGGGACTTTTACAATGAGCAGTTCTTC.

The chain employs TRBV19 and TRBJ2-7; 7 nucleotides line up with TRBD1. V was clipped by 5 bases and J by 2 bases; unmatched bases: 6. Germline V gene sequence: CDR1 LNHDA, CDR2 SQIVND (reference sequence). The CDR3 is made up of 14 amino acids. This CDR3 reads CASSDHRGAYEQYF. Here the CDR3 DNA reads TGTGCCAGTAGTGATCACAGGGGTGCCTACGAGCAGTACTTC. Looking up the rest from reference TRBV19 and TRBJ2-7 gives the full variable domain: DGGITQSPKYLFRKEGQNVTLSCEQNLNHDAMYWYRQDPGQGLRLIYYSQIVNDFQKGDIAEGYSVSREKKESFPLTVTSAQKNPTAFYLCASSDHRGAYEQYFGPGTRLTVT.